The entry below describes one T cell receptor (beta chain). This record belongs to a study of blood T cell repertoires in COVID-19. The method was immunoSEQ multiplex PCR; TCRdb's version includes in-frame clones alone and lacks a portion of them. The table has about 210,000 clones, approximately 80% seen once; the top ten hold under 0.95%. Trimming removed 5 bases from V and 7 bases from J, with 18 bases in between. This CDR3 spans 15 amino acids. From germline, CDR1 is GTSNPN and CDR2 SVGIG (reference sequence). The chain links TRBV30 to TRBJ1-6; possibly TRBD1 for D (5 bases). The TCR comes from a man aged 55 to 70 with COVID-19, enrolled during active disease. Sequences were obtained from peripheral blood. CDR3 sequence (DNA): TGTGCCTGGTCCGCCCGGGCAGGGAGGAATTCACCCCTCCACTTT. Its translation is CAWSARAGRNSPLHF.